A single sample is the source of the 13 T cell receptor beta chains below, sequenced in a study of T cells in Graves' hyperthyroidism and ophthalmopathy. Template material for amplifying TCR beta CDR3 regions consisted of RNA transcripts. In the first-round RT-PCR of the TCR CDR3, the HTBI primer set was used. A single record per CDR3 protein comes from TCRdb applying MiXCR to the multiplex PCR reads. The sample records 500,000 to 600,000 distinct CDR3 sequences, around 45% being singletons. The sequenced sample consisted of peripheral blood or thyroid tissue (not recorded which). These TCRs come from a woman under 30 with Graves' hyperthyroidism.

This clonotype was recorded many times. The J gene is TRBJ1-2, the V gene TRBV14; D unresolved. Looked up from germline, CDR1 is SGHDN and CDR2 is FVKESK. The CDR3 has 14 residues. V was pared by 1 base and J by 5 bases, with 11 bases between. CDR3 loop: CASSQGIPAYGYTF. The CDR3 DNA sequence: TGTGCCAGCAGCCAAGGCATTCCGGCTTATGGCTACACCTTC.

This clonotype is a singleton in its sample. The chain recombines TRBV10-2 with TRBJ1-4; the D gene is possibly TRBD1 (5 bases). The V gene lost 7 bases and the J gene lost 12 bases, with 27 bases spanning the gap. The germline CDR1 and CDR2 sequences are WSHSY and SAAADI. The CDR3 covers 16 residues. This CDR3 is CASMTDTSPRVLQLFF. The CDR3 DNA sequence: TGCGCCAGCATGACAGATACCAGTCCTCGGGTGCTGCAACTGTTTTTT.

Ten or more counts support this clonotype. V usage is TRBV7-9 and J usage is TRBJ2-5, with a possible D match to TRBD2 (6 bases). In germline, CDR1 is SEHNR, CDR2 FQNEAQ (reference sequence). CDR3 size: 15 residues. V lost 3 bases and J 3 bases, leaving 14 bases between the germline ends. The CDR3 sequence is CASSFSLRGKETQYF. The CDR3, as DNA: TGTGCCAGCAGCTTTTCTTTGCGGGGAAAAGAGACCCAGTACTTC. The whole variable domain, filled in from reference TRBV7-9 and TRBJ2-5, reads DTGVSQNPRHKITKRGQNVTFRCDPISEHNRLYWYRQTLGQGPEFLTYFQNEAQLEKSRLLSDRFSAERPKGSFSTLEIQRTEQGDSAMYLCASSFSLRGKETQYFGPGTRLLVL.

This chain joins TRBV20-1 and TRBJ1-2; 8 bases are a match to TRBD1. This CDR3 has 16 residues. Germline V gene data show CDR1 as DFQATT and CDR2 as SNEGSKA (reference sequence). With V trimmed by 0 bases and J by 8 bases, 14 bases remained unmatched. The CDR3 region is CSARDKGRGPTDGYTF. CDR3 bases: TGCAGTGCTAGAGATAAAGGCAGGGGGCCGACCGACGGCTACACCTTC.

This clonotype was counted many times. The V call is TRBV9, the J call TRBJ1-2, with D unclear. V dropped 3 bases and J dropped 6 bases, with 9 bases sitting between them. The length of the CDR3 is 12 residues. Germline-derived CDR1 and CDR2 are SGDLS and YYNGEE. CDR3 sequence: CASSAEEDGYTF. The CDR3 region has the DNA TGTGCCAGCAGCGCAGAAGAGGATGGCTACACCTTC.

The rearrangement joins TRBV4-1 to TRBJ1-5; TRBD1 is a possible D gene (6 bases). Germline-derived CDR1 and CDR2 are MGHRA and YSYEKL. Trimming stripped 2 bases from V and 0 bases from J, with 11 bases between. This CDR3 spans 16 amino acids. The CDR3 reads CASSQSTGYSNQPQHF. CDR3 DNA sequence: TGCGCCAGCAGCCAATCCACAGGGTATAGCAATCAGCCCCAGCATTTT.

This clonotype showed up many times. The chain recombines TRBV11-3 with TRBJ2-5; unclear D gene. Germline V gene sequence: CDR1 SGHNT, CDR2 YENEEA. Trimming pared 5 bases from V and 4 bases from J, leaving 17 bases between. The CDR3 spans 15 residues. DNA for the CDR3: TGTGCCAGCAGCCTCAGTGGGCATTTCGGAGAGACCCAGTACTTC. It specifies CASSLSGHFGETQYF.

The chain is built from TRBV29-1 and TRBJ1-2; D is possibly TRBD1 (6 bases). Germline CDR1 SQVTM, CDR2 ANQGSEA. V was shortened by 4 bases and J by 8 bases, with 17 bases between the two germline ends. The CDR3 loop spans 13 amino acids. CDR3: CSVGLAGGQGYTF. The CDR3 region has the DNA TGCAGCGTTGGACTAGCGGGGGGGCAGGGCTACACCTTC.

The chain carries TRBV4-1 and TRBJ2-2, with a tentative D call TRBD2 (6 bases). The CDR3 spans 15 residues. Germline assignment: CDR1 MGHRA and CDR2 YSYEKL. Trimming shortened V by 5 bases and J by 4 bases, and 14 bases separated the two germline ends. This CDR3 is CASSSYRGGTGELFF. The DNA of the CDR3 is TGCGCCAGCAGCTCCTATAGGGGAGGCACCGGGGAGCTGTTTTTT.

This clonotype was observed once. Just one base apart from a much larger clone, this may be a read error. V and J are TRBV12-3 or TRBV12-4 and TRBJ1-1, with D unclear. CDR3 size: 13 residues. This CDR3 reads CAGSYSRSTEAFF. CDR3 DNA sequence: TGTGCCGGCAGTTACTCGAGGAGCACTGAAGCTTTCTTT.

The chain couples TRBV12-3 or TRBV12-4 to TRBJ1-3; 9 positions agree with TRBD1. The junction had 5 bases not matched to a gene; V was cut back by 4 bases and J by 10 bases. The CDR3 has 13 residues. Here the CDR3 DNA reads TGTGCCAGCAGTTCAGCCGGGACAGGGACCATATATTTT. This translates into CASSSAGTGTIYF.

This sequence joins TRBV10-3 and TRBJ1-1; no reliable D call. Germline V gene sequence: CDR1 ENHRY, CDR2 SYGVKD. The CDR3 has 14 amino acids. The ends were cut back, 0 bases at V and 5 bases at J, with 10 bases in the middle. CDR3 sequence reads: CAISESGMSTEAFF. As DNA, the CDR3 is TGTGCCATCAGTGAGTCAGGGATGAGTACTGAAGCTTTCTTT.

This clonotype showed up just once. V and J are TRBV7-6 and TRBJ2-7, with a possible D match to TRBD2 (7 bases). Deletions cut 7 bases from V and 7 bases from J, with 14 bases between. This CDR3 region has 12 residues. Per the germline V gene, CDR1 is SGHVS and CDR2 is FNYEAQ. This chain's CDR3 is CASIKGGEEQYF. Written as DNA, the CDR3 is TGTGCCAGCATCAAGGGGGGGGAAGAGCAGTACTTC.